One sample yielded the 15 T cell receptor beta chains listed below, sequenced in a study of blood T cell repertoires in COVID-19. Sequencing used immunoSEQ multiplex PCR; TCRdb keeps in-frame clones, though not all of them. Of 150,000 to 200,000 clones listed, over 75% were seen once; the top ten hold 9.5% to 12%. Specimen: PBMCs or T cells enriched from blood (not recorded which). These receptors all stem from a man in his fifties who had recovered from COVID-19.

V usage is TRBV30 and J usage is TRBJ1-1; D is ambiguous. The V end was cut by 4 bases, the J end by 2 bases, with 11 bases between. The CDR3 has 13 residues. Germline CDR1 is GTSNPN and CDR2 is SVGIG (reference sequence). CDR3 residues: CAWNLKRNTEAFF. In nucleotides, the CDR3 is TGTGCCTGGAACTTAAAGAGAAACACTGAAGCTTTCTTT.

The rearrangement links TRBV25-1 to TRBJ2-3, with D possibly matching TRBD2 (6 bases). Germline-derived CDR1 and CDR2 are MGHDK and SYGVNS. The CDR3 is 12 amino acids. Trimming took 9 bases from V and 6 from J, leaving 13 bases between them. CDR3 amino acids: CASRRGVDTQYF. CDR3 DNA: TGTGCCAGTCGCCGCGGGGTTGATACGCAGTATTTT.

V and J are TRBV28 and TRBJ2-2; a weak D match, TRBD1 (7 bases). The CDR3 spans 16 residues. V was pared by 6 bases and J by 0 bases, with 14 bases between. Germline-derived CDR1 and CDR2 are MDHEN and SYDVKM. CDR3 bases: TGTGCCAGCAGAAGACAGGGACTCGCGAACACCGGGGAGCTGTTTTTT. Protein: CASRRQGLANTGELFF.

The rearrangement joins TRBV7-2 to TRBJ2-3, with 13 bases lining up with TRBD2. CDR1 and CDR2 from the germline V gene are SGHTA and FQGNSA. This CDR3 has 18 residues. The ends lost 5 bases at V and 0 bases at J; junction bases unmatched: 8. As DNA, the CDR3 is TGTGCCAGCAGCCTTTTGACTAGCGGGAGGTATAGCACAGATACGCAGTATTTT. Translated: CASSLLTSGRYSTDTQYF.

The CDR3 sequence: CASSLVRGGEAFF. CDR3 in DNA: TGTGCCAGCAGTTTAGTTAGGGGTGGGGAAGCTTTCTTT. J is TRBJ1-1 and V is TRBV12-3 or TRBV12-4; possible D gene TRBD1, 5 bases. The CDR3 is 13 amino acids. Trimming took 1 base from V and 8 from J, leaving 11 bases between them.

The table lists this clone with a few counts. DNA for the CDR3: TGTGCCAGCAGCTTGACAGGGGGCGGGGAGCTGTTTTTT. The encoded protein is CASSLTGGGELFF. The V gene is TRBV5-6, the J gene TRBJ2-2, with 8 bases lining up with TRBD1. Germline lookup yields CDR1 SGHDT and CDR2 YYEEEE. J was trimmed by 7 bases and V by 1 base; bases with no gene match: 0. CDR3 size: 13 residues. The full variable domain, completed using reference TRBV5-6 and TRBJ2-2, is DAGVTQSPTHLIKTRGQQVTLRCSPKSGHDTVSWYQQALGQGPQFIFQYYEEEERQRGNFPDRFSGHQFPNYSSELNVNALLLGDSALYLCASSLTGGGELFFGEGSRLTVL.

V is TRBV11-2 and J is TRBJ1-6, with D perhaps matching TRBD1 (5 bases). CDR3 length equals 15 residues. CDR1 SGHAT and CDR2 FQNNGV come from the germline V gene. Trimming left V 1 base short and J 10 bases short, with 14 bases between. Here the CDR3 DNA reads TGTGCCAGCAGCTTAGTCAGGGCTCAGGAGTCACCCCTCCACTTT. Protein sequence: CASSLVRAQESPLHF.

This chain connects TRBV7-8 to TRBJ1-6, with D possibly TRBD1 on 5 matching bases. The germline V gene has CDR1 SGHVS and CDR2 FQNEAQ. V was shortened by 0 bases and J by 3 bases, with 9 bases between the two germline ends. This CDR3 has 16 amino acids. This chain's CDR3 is CASSLADSNYNSPLHF. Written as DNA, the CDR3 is TGTGCCAGCAGCTTAGCTGACAGCAACTATAATTCACCCCTCCACTTT.

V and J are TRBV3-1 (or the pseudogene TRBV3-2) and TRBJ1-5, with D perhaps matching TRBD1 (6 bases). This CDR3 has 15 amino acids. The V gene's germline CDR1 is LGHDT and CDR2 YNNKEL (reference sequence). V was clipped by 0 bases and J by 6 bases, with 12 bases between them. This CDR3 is CASSQDPQGSQPQHF. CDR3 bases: TGTGCCAGCAGCCAAGATCCCCAGGGGAGTCAGCCCCAGCATTTT.

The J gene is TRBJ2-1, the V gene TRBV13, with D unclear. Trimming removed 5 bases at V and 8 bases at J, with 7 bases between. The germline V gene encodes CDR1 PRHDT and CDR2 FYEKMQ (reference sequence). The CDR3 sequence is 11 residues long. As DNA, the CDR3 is TGTGCCAGCAGCATCGAGGATGAGCAGTTCTTC. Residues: CASSIEDEQFF.

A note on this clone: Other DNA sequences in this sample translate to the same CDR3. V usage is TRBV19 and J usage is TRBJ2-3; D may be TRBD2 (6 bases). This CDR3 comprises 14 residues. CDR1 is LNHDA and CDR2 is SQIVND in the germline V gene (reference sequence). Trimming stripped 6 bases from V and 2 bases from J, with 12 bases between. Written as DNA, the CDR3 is TGTGCCAGTAGAAGGGGCGGGGACACAGATACGCAGTATTTT. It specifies CASRRGGDTDTQYF.

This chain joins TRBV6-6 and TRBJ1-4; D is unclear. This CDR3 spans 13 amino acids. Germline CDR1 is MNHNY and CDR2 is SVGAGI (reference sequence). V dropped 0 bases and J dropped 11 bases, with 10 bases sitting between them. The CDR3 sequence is CASSYSEGEKLFF. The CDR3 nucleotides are TGTGCCAGCAGTTACTCTGAGGGTGAGAAACTGTTTTTT.

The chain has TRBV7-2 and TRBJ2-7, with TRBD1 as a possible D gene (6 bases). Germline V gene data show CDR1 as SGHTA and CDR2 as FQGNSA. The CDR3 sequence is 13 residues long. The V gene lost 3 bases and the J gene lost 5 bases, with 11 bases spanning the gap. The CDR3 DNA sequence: TGTGCCAGCAGCTTTACAGGGAACCACGAGCAGTACTTC. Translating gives CASSFTGNHEQYF.

The DNA of the CDR3 is TGTGCCAGCAGTGGACAGGGGGCACCAGATACGCAGTATTTT. It encodes CASSGQGAPDTQYF. The chain recombines TRBV6-4 with TRBJ2-3; TRBD1 matches at 10 bases. This CDR3 contains 14 residues. Germline CDR1 MRHNA, CDR2 SNTAGT. The junction had 2 bases not matched to a gene; V was cut back by 4 bases and J by 4 bases.

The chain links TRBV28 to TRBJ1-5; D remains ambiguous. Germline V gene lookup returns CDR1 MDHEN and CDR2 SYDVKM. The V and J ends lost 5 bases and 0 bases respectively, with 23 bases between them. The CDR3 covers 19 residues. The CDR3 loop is CASSVRWNRSPYSNQPQHF. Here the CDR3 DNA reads TGTGCCAGCAGTGTCAGGTGGAACAGATCACCTTATAGCAATCAGCCCCAGCATTTT.